The present entry profiles one T cell receptor beta chain with its context. Its matching antigen is unknown. The sample comes from a study of cytomegalovirus exposure and HLA in healthy donors. The CDR3 is 20 amino acids. The germline CDR1 and CDR2 sequences are LNHDA and SQIVND (reference sequence). V dropped 1 base and J dropped 0; count of bases not matched to a gene: 15. Researchers ran the PCR with 60 Vbeta and 13 Jbeta primers. Some clones are missing from TCRdb's copy, which holds only in-frame ones; the method was immunoSEQ multiplex PCR. The sample yields 200,000 to 250,000 clones, approximately 80% seen once. Whole-study results and caveats: Earlier findings revealed that most TCR beta V segments proved productive either about 90% or about 30% of the time.

V usage is TRBV19 and J usage is TRBJ1-1, with TRBD1 identical over 9 bases. The receptor was derived from a girl aged 5-17 years in good health and CMV-seronegative. The material sequenced was PBMCs. CDR3: CASSIAPRTGGDLLNTEAFF. CDR3 bases: TGTGCCAGTAGTATAGCCCCCCGAACAGGGGGCGACTTGCTGAACACTGAAGCTTTCTTT.